This entry lists 5 T cell receptor beta chains sequenced from one sample in a study of regulatory dendritic cells for organ transplantation. Sequenced by immunoSEQ multiplex PCR; TCRdb stores in-frame clones only, minus some. Of 30,000 to 35,000 clones listed, 85% to 90% are singletons. The specimen sequenced was naive CD4+ T cells from blood. As to subset: CD45RA+ naive T cells. All receptors derive from a human donor in good health.

The chain joins TRBV7-3 to TRBJ1-1, with D possibly matching TRBD1 (6 bases). V was trimmed by 5 bases and J by 1 base, leaving 17 bases between them. This CDR3 is built from 16 residues. Germline V gene sequence: CDR1 SGHTA, CDR2 FQGTGA. The CDR3 bases are TGTGCCAGCAGCCCGAGGGAGGGGGGGCCGAACACTGAAGCTTTCTTT. Encoded protein: CASSPREGGPNTEAFF.

The rearrangement links TRBV2 to TRBJ2-1; D perhaps matches TRBD1 (6 bases). The CDR3 is 15 residues long. Per the germline V gene, CDR1 is SNHLY and CDR2 is FYNNEI. V was pared by 6 bases and J by 3 bases, with 15 bases between. Here the CDR3 reads CASSQEQGFYNEQFF. In DNA, the CDR3 is TGTGCCAGCAGCCAGGAACAGGGATTCTACAATGAGCAGTTCTTC.

A few counts support this clone. This chain joins TRBV7-3 and TRBJ1-2; 9 bases are shared with TRBD1. The length of the CDR3 is 15 residues. The V and J ends lost 1 base and 6 bases, in that order; junction bases with no gene match: 6. Germline V CDR1 and CDR2: SGHTA, FQGTGA. CDR3 amino acids: CASSLNPGQGNGYTF. Written as DNA, the CDR3 is TGTGCCAGCAGCTTAAACCCCGGACAGGGGAATGGCTACACCTTC.

The chain uses TRBV7-2 and TRBJ1-1, with D possibly matching TRBD1 (5 bases). The CDR3 consists of 15 residues. The germline V gene encodes CDR1 SGHTA and CDR2 FQGNSA. The ends were cut back, 1 base at V and 3 bases at J, with 12 bases in the middle. CDR3 sequence (DNA): TGTGCCAGCAGCTTAGATCCAGGGATGGACACTGAAGCTTTCTTT. The encoded protein is CASSLDPGMDTEAFF.

The chain combines TRBV28 with TRBJ2-7; perhaps D is TRBD1 or TRBD2 (5 bases each). This CDR3 is built from 11 residues. The germline CDR1 and CDR2 sequences are MDHEN and SYDVKM. V lost 5 bases and J 3 bases, leaving 5 bases between the germline ends. In DNA, the CDR3 is TGTGCCAGCAGTGGGGGCTACGAGCAGTACTTC. This translates into CASSGGYEQYF.